This passage covers 30 T cell receptor beta chains from one sample sequenced in a study of shared clonotypes between healthy human individuals. Assay: immunoSEQ multiplex PCR; the TCRdb copy retains only in-frame clones and omits some. The sample has some 2,500,000 clones, under 95% seen once; the top ten hold approximately 0.4%. Sequences were obtained from naive CD4+ T cells from PBMCs. Indicated subset: CD45RA+ positively selected. These receptors all come from a man aged 18 to 35 in good health. Some clones in this sample may be carry-over from other donors' samples.

This chain links TRBV5-1 with TRBJ2-7; either TRBD1 or TRBD2 may supply D (6 bases each). V dropped 3 bases and J dropped 6 bases, with 16 bases sitting between them. CDR3 length: 14 amino acids. Germline V gene sequence: CDR1 SGHRS, CDR2 YFSETQ. The CDR3 nucleotides read TGCGCCAGCAGCTCGGGAGACAGGTCGGGCGAGCAGTACTTC. Translation: CASSSGDRSGEQYF.

The genes are TRBV27 and TRBJ1-4; D unresolved. CDR1 and CDR2 from the germline V gene are MNHEY and SMNVEV (reference sequence). The CDR3 totals 17 residues. V gave up 3 bases and J gave up 8 bases, with 22 bases separating them. CDR3 residues: CASSLITGSRREEKLFF. The DNA of the CDR3 is TGTGCCAGCAGTTTGATAACCGGGTCCCGTCGAGAGGAAAAACTGTTTTTT.

Comments on this clone: This same CDR3 is encoded by further DNA sequences in the sample. CDR3 bases: TGCGCCAGCAGCGCCGGGACAGGGACCGGGGAGCTGTTTTTT. This translates into CASSAGTGTGELFF. This chain joins TRBV5-1 and TRBJ2-2, with 9 bases identical to TRBD1. V shed 4 bases and J 5 bases; nucleotides not matched to a gene: 3. Per germline, CDR1 SGHRS and CDR2 YFSETQ. This CDR3 is built from 14 residues.

This chain uses TRBV7-9 with TRBJ2-2; weak D call: TRBD1 (6 bases). V lost 4 bases and J lost 1, with 10 bases in between. The CDR3 has 15 residues. Germline values: CDR1 SEHNR, CDR2 FQNEAQ (reference sequence). CDR3 amino acids: CASSSLTGNTGELFF. DNA of the CDR3: TGTGCCAGCAGCTCGTTGACAGGGAACACCGGGGAGCTGTTTTTT.

The V call is TRBV19, the J call TRBJ1-2, with a tentative D call TRBD1 (6 bases). This CDR3 contains 12 residues. V lost 6 bases and J lost 8, with 13 bases in between. Per the germline V gene, CDR1 is LNHDA and CDR2 is SQIVND (reference sequence). This CDR3 is CASRQGDQGYTF. In DNA, the CDR3 is TGTGCCAGTAGACAGGGAGATCAAGGCTACACCTTC.

With regard to this clone: The same CDR3 is also encoded by other DNA sequences in this sample. The rearrangement joins TRBV5-1 to TRBJ1-1; maybe TRBD1 (6 bases). V was pared by 4 bases and J by 1 base, with 8 bases between. Germline V gene data show CDR1 as SGHRS and CDR2 as YFSETQ. This CDR3 region has 13 residues. CDR3 bases: TGCGCCAGCAGCAGGGGGACGAACACTGAAGCTTTCTTT. It is translated as CASSRGTNTEAFF.

Concerning this clone itself: The same CDR3 is also encoded by other DNA sequences in this sample. The DNA of the CDR3 is TGTGCCAGCTCACCACAGGGGGCAGGAACTAATGAAAAACTGTTTTTT. Translated, it gives CASSPQGAGTNEKLFF. The chain joins TRBV18 to TRBJ1-4, with 7 bases lining up with TRBD1. Germline CDR1 and CDR2: KGHSH and LQKENI. With 1 base clipped from V and 1 base from J, the junction kept 3 bases outside the gene matches. CDR3 length equals 16 residues.

This sequence joins TRBV6-5 and TRBJ1-4; D remains unclear. Trimming shortened V by 8 bases and J by 4 bases, and 14 bases separated the two germline ends. The CDR3 loop spans 14 amino acids. Germline V gives CDR1 MNHEY, CDR2 SVGAGI. The CDR3 DNA follows: TGTGCCAGCGGAAGGAAGGGCTTTAATGAAAAACTGTTTTTT. It encodes CASGRKGFNEKLFF.

The chain has TRBV11-2 and TRBJ2-1, with a tentative D call TRBD2 (5 bases). Germline V gene lookup returns CDR1 SGHAT and CDR2 FQNNGV. This CDR3 region has 20 residues. V was clipped by 0 bases and J by 7 bases, with 28 bases between them. This CDR3 reads CASSLEAGLSPPRLLNEQFF. The CDR3 DNA is TGTGCCAGCAGCTTAGAAGCCGGACTTAGCCCACCAAGGCTCCTAAATGAGCAGTTCTTC.

The chain employs TRBV6-1 and TRBJ2-7; 9 positions agree with TRBD1. CDR1 is MNHNS, CDR2 SASEGT, per germline. V was pared by 6 bases and J by 1 base, with 7 bases of the junction left unmatched. This CDR3 comprises 15 residues. This CDR3 is CASRKPGQGSYEQYF. In nucleotides, the CDR3 is TGTGCCAGCAGGAAACCGGGACAGGGTTCCTACGAGCAGTACTTC.

The chain is built from TRBV28 and TRBJ2-1, with 8 nucleotides matching TRBD2. The V segment lost 8 bases and the J segment 11 bases; nucleotides outside the gene matches: 20. This CDR3 has 16 residues. Germline V lookup: CDR1 MDHEN, CDR2 SYDVKM. The CDR3 is CASCKRGQGKLTQQFF. The CDR3 bases are TGTGCCAGCTGTAAGCGGGGGCAGGGTAAGCTCACTCAGCAGTTCTTC.

This chain connects TRBV2 to TRBJ2-5, with D perhaps matching TRBD2 (6 bases). The germline V and J ends were trimmed by 5 bases and 1 base, with 8 bases remaining between them. CDR3 length: 13 amino acids. CDR1 SNHLY and CDR2 FYNNEI come from the germline V gene. The CDR3 coding sequence is TGTGCCAGCAGTCGGGACTTCCAAGAGACCCAGTACTTC. Protein sequence: CASSRDFQETQYF.

The chain links TRBV6-6 to TRBJ2-1; 7 bases fit TRBD1. Germline V gives CDR1 MNHNY, CDR2 SVGAGI (reference sequence). Trimming removed 6 bases from V and 7 bases from J; junction bases left unmatched: 3. The CDR3 covers 12 residues. The CDR3 sequence is CASRQDRNEQFF. In DNA, the CDR3 is TGTGCCAGCAGGCAGGACAGGAATGAGCAGTTCTTC.

CDR3 sequence: CASSLEGGPDTQYF. CDR3 nucleotide sequence: TGTGCCAGCAGTTTGGAAGGGGGCCCAGATACGCAGTATTTT. The V call is TRBV27, the J call TRBJ2-3, with 7 bases matching TRBD1. From germline, CDR1 is MNHEY and CDR2 SMNVEV (reference sequence). J was trimmed by 4 bases and V by 3 bases; bases with no gene match: 4. CDR3 length equals 14 residues.

The chain links TRBV28 to TRBJ2-7; 11 nucleotides align to TRBD2. In germline, CDR1 is MDHEN, CDR2 SYDVKM. Unmatched junction bases numbered 7, after V lost 6 bases and J lost 6 bases. The CDR3 has 14 amino acids. DNA for the CDR3: TGTGCCAGCAGCTTACTAGCGGGAGTAGGCGAGCAGTACTTC. Encoded protein: CASSLLAGVGEQYF.

The rearrangement uses TRBV7-7 and TRBJ2-2; D gene unclear. Germline values: CDR1 SSHAT, CDR2 FNYEAQ (reference sequence). The CDR3 totals 15 residues. The germline V and J ends were trimmed by 5 bases and 0 bases, with 10 bases remaining between them. The CDR3 protein is CASSPGDANTGELFF. The CDR3 coding sequence is TGTGCCAGCAGCCCAGGAGACGCGAACACCGGGGAGCTGTTTTTT.

The chain recombines TRBV2 with TRBJ1-1, with 7 bases that match TRBD1. The V gene end was trimmed by 5 bases and the J gene end by 6 bases; junction bases not matched to a gene: 12. The CDR3 covers 15 residues. From germline, CDR1 is SNHLY and CDR2 FYNNEI. The CDR3 nucleotides read TGTGCCAGCAGTCGAGAGGGGACAGCCGAGTCTGAAGCTTTCTTT. The encoded protein is CASSREGTAESEAFF.

This clone appeared once. The chain recombines TRBV28 with TRBJ2-7; 8 positions match TRBD2. The CDR3 loop spans 18 amino acids. V dropped 7 bases and J dropped 4; count of bases not matched to a gene: 21. Germline V gene lookup returns CDR1 MDHEN and CDR2 SYDVKM. The CDR3 nucleotides are TGTGCCAGCAACACTTACTGGCTAGCGGGCGGCGAGTGGTACGAGCAGTACTTC. It translates to CASNTYWLAGGEWYEQYF.

The chain employs TRBV30 and TRBJ1-5; no clear D gene. The CDR3 runs 15 residues. Trimming removed 0 bases at V and 0 bases at J, with 9 bases between. Looked up from germline, CDR1 is GTSNPN and CDR2 is SVGIG (reference sequence). CDR3 sequence (DNA): TGTGCCTGGAGTGTACGCCAGTATAGCAATCAGCCCCAGCATTTT. The encoded protein is CAWSVRQYSNQPQHF.

The V and J genes are TRBV5-4 and TRBJ2-7; D is ambiguous. From germline, CDR1 is SGHNT and CDR2 YYREEE (reference sequence). This CDR3 spans 16 amino acids. V lost 5 bases and J lost 4, with 22 bases in between. The CDR3 here is CASSTSHSSGGYEQYF. The CDR3 DNA reads TGTGCCAGCAGTACCTCCCATTCTTCGGGCGGTTACGAGCAGTACTTC.

The V and J genes are TRBV7-3 and TRBJ2-1, with D perhaps matching TRBD1 (6 bases). Trimming stripped 10 bases from V and 9 bases from J, with 16 bases between. The CDR3 length is 12 residues. The germline gives CDR1 SGHTA, CDR2 FQGTGA. The CDR3: CATKIRTVEQFF. DNA of the CDR3: TGTGCCACCAAAATAAGGACAGTTGAGCAGTTCTTC.

On this clone: Just one base apart from a much larger clone, this may be a read error. The chain carries TRBV6-6 and TRBJ2-7; D remains unclear. Trimming stripped 2 bases from V and 0 bases from J, with 2 bases between. Germline-derived CDR1 and CDR2 are MNHNY and SVGAGI (reference sequence). This CDR3 spans 12 amino acids. The CDR3 bases are TGTGCCAGCAGTTACGTCTCCTACGAGCAGTACTTC. Protein sequence: CASSYVSYEQYF.

The chain couples TRBV2 to TRBJ2-2, with D tentatively TRBD1 or TRBD2 (5 bases each). Trimming removed 4 bases from V and 4 bases from J, with 19 bases in between. This CDR3 contains 17 residues. Per germline, CDR1 SNHLY and CDR2 FYNNEI. As DNA, the CDR3 is TGTGCCAGCAGTGTGAGGGACCCCTCAATCTCCACCGGGGAGCTGTTTTTT. Amino acids: CASSVRDPSISTGELFF.

The chain combines TRBV5-6 with TRBJ2-7; 10 bases are a match to TRBD2. The CDR3 has 17 residues. CDR1 SGHDT and CDR2 YYEEEE come from the germline V gene. V shed 3 bases, J shed 0 bases, and the junction held 9 bases outside the gene matches. The chain's CDR3 is CASSSTSGMPSSYEQYF. CDR3 coding DNA: TGTGCCAGCAGCTCAACTAGCGGGATGCCCTCCTCCTACGAGCAGTACTTC. The complete variable domain, with remaining parts taken from reference TRBV5-6 and TRBJ2-7, reads DAGVTQSPTHLIKTRGQQVTLRCSPKSGHDTVSWYQQALGQGPQFIFQYYEEEERQRGNFPDRFSGHQFPNYSSELNVNALLLGDSALYLCASSSTSGMPSSYEQYFGPGTRLTVT.

The chain links TRBV5-1 to TRBJ2-7; tentatively, D is TRBD1 or TRBD2 (5 bases each). Per germline, CDR1 SGHRS and CDR2 YFSETQ. The CDR3 covers 14 residues. Trimming took 3 bases from V and 2 from J, leaving 12 bases between them. This CDR3 reads CASSWTGDPYEQYF. CDR3 in DNA: TGCGCCAGCAGCTGGACCGGGGACCCCTACGAGCAGTACTTC.

V and J are TRBV2 and TRBJ1-5; D not certain. Trimming cost V 9 bases and J 2 bases, with 17 bases left between them. This CDR3 contains 15 residues. CDR1 and CDR2 (germline): SNHLY, FYNNEI. The CDR3 DNA reads TGTGCCAGTCTGCTTAGCACCCGGGGCAATCAGCCCCAGCATTTT. The encoded protein is CASLLSTRGNQPQHF.

The V call is TRBV28, the J call TRBJ2-7, with 7 nucleotides matching TRBD2. The CDR3 runs 15 residues. The V segment lost 4 bases and the J segment 1 base; nucleotides outside the gene matches: 7. From germline, CDR1 is MDHEN and CDR2 SYDVKM. CDR3 protein: CASSSGGLLSYEQYF. CDR3 coding DNA: TGTGCCAGCAGTTCGGGGGGATTGTTATCCTACGAGCAGTACTTC.

The rearrangement joins TRBV7-8 to TRBJ1-2, with D maybe TRBD1 (6 bases). The CDR3 totals 13 residues. The V and J ends lost 6 bases and 5 bases respectively, with 13 bases between them. The germline gives CDR1 SGHVS, CDR2 FQNEAQ. CDR3 nucleotides: TGTGCCAGCAGTCGCGGACAGCCGTATGGCTACACCTTC. As protein: CASSRGQPYGYTF.

The chain couples TRBV15 to TRBJ2-4; 7 nucleotides match TRBD1. This CDR3 comprises 16 residues. J lost 5 bases, V lost 0 bases, and 7 bases had no gene match. Germline V gives CDR1 LNHNV, CDR2 YYDKDF (reference sequence). The CDR3 DNA sequence: TGTGCCACCAGCAGAGAGGGGAGACAGGGAGAAAACATTCAGTACTTC. Translation: CATSREGRQGENIQYF.

This clone was seen just once. Other DNA sequences in the same sample also yield this CDR3. The chain joins TRBV5-4 to TRBJ2-7; 13 bases map to TRBD2. CDR3 length equals 16 residues. The J segment lost 1 base and the V segment lost 0 bases, leaving 1 base of the junction unmatched. Germline V gene lookup returns CDR1 SGHNT and CDR2 YYREEE (reference sequence). CDR3 sequence (DNA): TGTGCCAGCAGCTTGGGGGGACTAGCGGGGTCCTACGAGCAGTACTTC. Translated: CASSLGGLAGSYEQYF.